Listed below are T cell receptor beta chains from one sample, sequenced in a study of T cells in Graves' hyperthyroidism and ophthalmopathy. In TCRdb, the multiplex PCR reads were re-called with MiXCR into one record per CDR3 protein. The repertoire consists of a few hundred thousand distinct CDR3 sequences, with about 15% occurring once and the leading ten covering around 14%. Material: blood. The receptors derive from a woman under 30 with Graves' hyperthyroidism. The CDR3 runs from the conserved cysteine through the conserved F or W. A D gene is named only where the DNA matches it firmly. Clone sizes are given selectively: once, few, many, or a class where the clone is expanded.

>many|TRBV9|TRBD1|17|TRBJ2-2
TGTGCCAGCAGCCCTCGGACAGGGGGCTATAACACCGGGGAGCTGTTTTTT
CASSPRTGGYNTGELFF
>many|TRBV11-2|NA|14|TRBJ2-7
TGTGCCAGCAGCTTAGATCTTGGGCGACACGAGCAGTACTTC
CASSLDLGRHEQYF
>NA|TRBV28|TRBD2|15|TRBJ2-7
TGTGCCAGCAGGAGGACTAGCACACCCTCCTACGAGCAGTACTTC
CASRRTSTPSYEQYF
>NA|TRBV4-1|NA|17|TRBJ1-5
TGCGCCAGCAGCCAAGATCAAGTCGGTATTAGCAATCAGCCCCAGCATTTT
CASSQDQVGISNQPQHF
>many|TRBV5-1|NA|14|TRBJ2-2
TGTGCCAGCAGCTTAGTTTCTAACACCGGGGAGCTGTTTTTT
CASSLVSNTGELFF
>many|TRBV28|NA|11|TRBJ2-1
TGTGCCAGCAAGGGGGTGGTGGAGCAGTTCTTC
CASKGVVEQFF
>many|TRBV28|NA|15|TRBJ2-2
TGTGCCAGCAGTTTAGGGGCCGGGAAGGGCGGGGAGCTGTTTTTT
CASSLGAGKGGELFF
>NA|TRBV9|TRBD1|14|TRBJ1-5
TGTGCCAGCAGCGAACAAGGGACAGGTCAGCCCCAGCATTTT
CASSEQGTGQPQHF
>many|TRBV11-2|TRBD2|16|TRBJ2-1
TGTGCCAGCAGCTTTACTAGCGGGGGTTCCTACAATGAGCAGTTCTTC
CASSFTSGGSYNEQFF
>many|TRBV3-1|NA|16|TRBJ2-3
TGTGCCAGCAGCCTCCGTAGGGGGGCGGGCGCAGATACGCAGTATTTT
CASSLRRGAGADTQYF
>many|TRBV28|TRBD1|17|TRBJ1-5
TGTGCCAGCAGTTTATTAGGCCGGACAGGGGGCGGTCAGCCCCAGCATTTT
CASSLLGRTGGGQPQHF
>NA|TRBV12-3/TRBV12-4|NA|14|TRBJ2-3
TGTGCCAGCAGTTCTAGATTCAGCACAGATACGCAGTATTTT
CASSSRFSTDTQYF
>few|TRBV29-1|NA|16|TRBJ2-1
TGCAGCGTTGACGGAAAATCAAGGAGCTCCTACAATGAGCAGTTCTTC
CSVDGKSRSSYNEQFF
>NA|TRBV28|TRBD2|15|TRBJ2-3
TGTGCCAGCACCCTGACTAGCGGCGGCACAGATACGCAGTATTTT
CASTLTSGGTDTQYF
>many|TRBV3-1|TRBD2|16|TRBJ2-4
TGTGCCAGCAGCCAACTTAGCGGGGTAGCCAAAAACATTCAGTACTTC
CASSQLSGVAKNIQYF
>many|TRBV9|NA|13|TRBJ1-1
TGTGCCAGCACGATGGCGATGAACACTGAAGCTTTCTTT
CASTMAMNTEAFF
>NA|TRBV3-1|NA|15|TRBJ1-1
TGTGCCAGCAGCCTGGATGGCAGGGCGCACACTGAAGCTTTCTTT
CASSLDGRAHTEAFF
>many|TRBV7-2|TRBD2|15|TRBJ2-7
TGTGCCAGCAGCTTAGCTAGCGGGAGACAGTACGAGCAGTACTTC
CASSLASGRQYEQYF
>many|TRBV28|NA|15|TRBJ1-5
TGTGCCAGCAGTCCAGAAAATCAGCCCGGGAGGCCCCAGCATTTT
CASSPENQPGRPQHF
>many|TRBV18|TRBD1|16|TRBJ2-4
TGTGCCAGCTCACCCCGGACAGGAATAGCCAAAAACATTCAGTACTTC
CASSPRTGIAKNIQYF
>few|TRBV7-9|NA|15|TRBJ1-5
TGTGCCAGCAGCCCCCAGGAGGGTGGCCATCAGCCCCAGCATTTT
CASSPQEGGHQPQHF
>few|TRBV6-4|NA|13|TRBJ1-1
TGTGCCAGCAGTGACGTGCCAGACACTGAAGCTTTCTTT
CASSDVPDTEAFF
>many|TRBV11-3|NA|16|TRBJ2-1
TGTGCCAGCAGCTTTAGGGGGGCTTTATCCTACAATGAGCAGTTCTTC
CASSFRGALSYNEQFF
>many|TRBV11-2|TRBD1|14|TRBJ2-7
TGTGCCAGCAGCCCGGGACAGCTAACCTACGAGCAGTACTTC
CASSPGQLTYEQYF
>few|TRBV7-3|NA|16|TRBJ2-1
TGTGCCAGCAGCTCCCGACCCGCCTCCAACTACAATGAGCAGTTCTTC
CASSSRPASNYNEQFF
>NA|TRBV5-1|NA|13|TRBJ2-5
TGCGCCAGCAGCTTGGTAGCGGAAGAGACCCAGTACTTC
CASSLVAEETQYF
>many|TRBV18|NA|12|TRBJ2-7
TGTGCCAGCTCACCATCGGTGGGGGAGCAGTACTTC
CASSPSVGEQYF
>many|TRBV20-1|TRBD2|18|TRBJ2-1
TGCAGTGTCTCCCACGGAGCCCCAAGCGGGGGTTCCTACAATGAGCAGTTCTTC
CSVSHGAPSGGSYNEQFF
>few|TRBV5-1|NA|14|TRBJ1-1
TGCGCCAGCAGCTTAGACATTAAAAACACTGAAGCTTTCTTT
CASSLDIKNTEAFF
>NA|TRBV7-3|TRBD1|14|TRBJ1-4
TGTGCCAGCAGCCAACGGGATAGGGGGCAAAAACTGTTTTTT
CASSQRDRGQKLFF
>many|TRBV20-1|NA|14|TRBJ2-3
TGCAGTGCTAGAAGCGCACCTCCAGGAGATACGCAGTATTTT
CSARSAPPGDTQYF
>NA|TRBV19|NA|17|TRBJ2-2
TGTGCCAGTAGCCAAACAGGAGGTGCGGGATCGGCCGGGGAGCTGTTTTTT
CASSQTGGAGSAGELFF
>many|TRBV2|NA|13|TRBJ2-1
TGTGCCAGCAGTTTCCGGGAGCGAGATGAGCAGTTCTTC
CASSFRERDEQFF
>few|TRBV6-2/TRBV6-3|NA|14|TRBJ2-7
TGTGCCAGCAGCCCGGGGGCGGGATACTACGAGCAGTACTTC
CASSPGAGYYEQYF
>few|TRBV12-3/TRBV12-4|TRBD2|15|TRBJ2-5
TGTGCCAGCAGGGGGACTAGCGGGGGGGCCGAGACCCAGTACTTC
CASRGTSGGAETQYF
>many|TRBV29-1|NA|12|TRBJ1-1
TGCAGCGCCCGAAGAGGCGTCACTGAAGCTTTCTTT
CSARRGVTEAFF
>many|TRBV12-3/TRBV12-4|NA|13|TRBJ2-1
TGTGCCAGCAGCTATAAGCAGGGGGGGGAGCAGTTCTTC
CASSYKQGGEQFF
>many|TRBV28|TRBD2|19|TRBJ2-3
TGTGCCAGCAGTTTTCCAATAACACTAGCGGGAGTGTACACAGATACGCAGTATTTT
CASSFPITLAGVYTDTQYF
>many|TRBV7-8|TRBD1|15|TRBJ2-2
TGTGCCAGCAGCGTGACGGGACAGGGGGCCGGGGAGCTGTTTTTT
CASSVTGQGAGELFF
>many|TRBV12-3/TRBV12-4|TRBD1|15|TRBJ2-7
TGTGCCAGCAGTGTGGGCGGGACAGGGGGTTACGAGCAGTACTTC
CASSVGGTGGYEQYF
>NA|TRBV6-5|NA|16|TRBJ1-6
TGTGCCAGCAGGTTAGATGGAGGAGCCTATAATTCACCCCTCCACTTT
CASRLDGGAYNSPLHF
>NA|TRBV20-1|TRBD1|13|TRBJ1-1
TGCAGTGCTAGAGACCCAGGGGGTCCTGAAGCTTTCTTT
CSARDPGGPEAFF
>many|TRBV7-2|NA|11|TRBJ1-2
TGTGCCTTGTGGGGGCGCTATGGCTACACCTTC
CALWGRYGYTF
>many|TRBV6-1|NA|16|TRBJ1-1
TGTGCCAGCAGTTATGGGTGGGTTGGTTCGAACACTGAAGCTTTCTTT
CASSYGWVGSNTEAFF
>many|TRBV6-2/TRBV6-3|NA|16|TRBJ2-7
TGTGCCAGCACCGATCGACGGGGTTCTCCTTCCTACGAGCAGTACTTC
CASTDRRGSPSYEQYF